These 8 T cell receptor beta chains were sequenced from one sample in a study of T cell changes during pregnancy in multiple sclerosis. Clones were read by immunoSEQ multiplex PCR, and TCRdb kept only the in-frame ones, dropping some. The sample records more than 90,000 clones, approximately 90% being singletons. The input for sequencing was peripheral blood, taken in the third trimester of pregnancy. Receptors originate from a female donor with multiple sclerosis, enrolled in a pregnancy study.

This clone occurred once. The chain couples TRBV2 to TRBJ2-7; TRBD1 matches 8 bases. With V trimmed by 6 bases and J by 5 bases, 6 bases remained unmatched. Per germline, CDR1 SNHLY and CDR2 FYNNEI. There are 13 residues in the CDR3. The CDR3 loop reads CASRLTGVDEQYF. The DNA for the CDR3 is TGTGCCAGCAGGCTGACAGGGGTAGACGAGCAGTACTTC. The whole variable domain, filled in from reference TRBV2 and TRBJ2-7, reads EPEVTQTPSHQVTQMGQEVILRCVPISNHLYFYWYRQILGQKVEFLVSFYNNEISEKSEIFDDQFSVERPDGSNFTLKIRSTKLEDSAMYFCASRLTGVDEQYFGPGTRLTVT.

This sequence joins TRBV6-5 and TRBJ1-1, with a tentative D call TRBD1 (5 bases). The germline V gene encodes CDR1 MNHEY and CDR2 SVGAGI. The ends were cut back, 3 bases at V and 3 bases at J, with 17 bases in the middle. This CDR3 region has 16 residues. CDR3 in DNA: TGTGCCAGCAGTTATCGGGCAATACAGGAAGACACTGAAGCTTTCTTT. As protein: CASSYRAIQEDTEAFF.

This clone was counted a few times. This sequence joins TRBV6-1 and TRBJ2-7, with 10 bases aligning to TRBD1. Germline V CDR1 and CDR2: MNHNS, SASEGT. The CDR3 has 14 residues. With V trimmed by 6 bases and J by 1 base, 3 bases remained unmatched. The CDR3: CASSRDRGSYEQYF. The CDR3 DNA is TGTGCCAGCAGCCGGGACAGGGGTTCCTACGAGCAGTACTTC.

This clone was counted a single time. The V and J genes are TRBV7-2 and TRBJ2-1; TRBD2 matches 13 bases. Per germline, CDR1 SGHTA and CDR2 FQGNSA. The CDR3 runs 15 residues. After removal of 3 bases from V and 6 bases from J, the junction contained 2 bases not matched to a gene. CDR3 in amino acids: CASSFRTSGSNEQFF. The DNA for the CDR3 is TGTGCCAGCAGCTTCCGGACTAGCGGGAGCAATGAGCAGTTCTTC.

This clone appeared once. DNA for the CDR3: TGTGCCAGCAGTTCTCGGACTAGCGGGGGAGGCTACGAGCAGTACTTC. As protein: CASSSRTSGGGYEQYF. The chain uses TRBV27 and TRBJ2-7; 13 bases fit TRBD2. J lost 3 bases, V lost 4 bases, and 6 bases had no gene match. CDR3 length: 16 residues. Germline CDR1 reads MNHEY; CDR2 reads SMNVEV (reference sequence).

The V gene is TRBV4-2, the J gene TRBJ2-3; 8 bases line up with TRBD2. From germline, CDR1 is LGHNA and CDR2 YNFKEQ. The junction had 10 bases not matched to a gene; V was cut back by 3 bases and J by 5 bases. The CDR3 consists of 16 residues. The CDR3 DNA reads TGTGCCAGCAGCCAGGGCACGGGGGGGGCGGGAGATACGCAGTATTTT. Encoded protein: CASSQGTGGAGDTQYF.

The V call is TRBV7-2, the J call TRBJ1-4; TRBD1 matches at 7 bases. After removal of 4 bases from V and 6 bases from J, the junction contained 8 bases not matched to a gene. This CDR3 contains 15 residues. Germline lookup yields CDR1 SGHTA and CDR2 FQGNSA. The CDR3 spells CASSSLTGWDEKLFF. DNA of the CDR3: TGTGCCAGCAGCTCATTGACAGGGTGGGATGAAAAACTGTTTTTT.

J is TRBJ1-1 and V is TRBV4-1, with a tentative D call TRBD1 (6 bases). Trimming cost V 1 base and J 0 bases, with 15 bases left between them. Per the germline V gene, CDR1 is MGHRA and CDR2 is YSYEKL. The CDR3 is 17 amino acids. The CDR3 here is CASSQGRTDDLNTEAFF. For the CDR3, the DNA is TGCGCCAGCAGCCAAGGAAGGACAGACGATTTGAACACTGAAGCTTTCTTT.